This is a list of T cell receptor beta chains from one sample in a study of cytomegalovirus exposure and HLA in healthy donors. Libraries were prepared by immunoSEQ multiplex PCR; TCRdb keeps only in-frame clonotypes and omits some of them. The sample includes around 130,000 clones, approximately 57% of them seen just once. The material sequenced was PBMCs. The receptors were sampled from a male donor in good health and CMV-seronegative. Each CDR3 is given with its conserved first and last residue. The D gene is left open where the match is weak. For some rows the clone size is stated as once, few or many, or as a class when expanded; others skip it.

>TRBJ1-5|few|NA|TRBV18
TGTGCCAGCTCACCAGTAACGGGGGGAAATCAGCCCCAGCATTTT
CASSPVTGGNQPQHF
>TRBJ1-6|once|NA|TRBV27
TGTGCCAGCAGCGGGGGGGGCTTTAATTCACCCCTCCACTTT
CASSGGGFNSPLHF
>TRBJ1-1|few|NA|TRBV5-4
TGTGCCAGCAGCTTGGTTGTGCGGGGCACTGAAGCTTTCTTT
CASSLVVRGTEAFF
>TRBJ1-1|NA|TRBD1|TRBV7-2
TGTGCCAGCAGCTTTACAGGGGTCACTGAAGCTTTCTTT
CASSFTGVTEAFF
>TRBJ1-1|NA|TRBD1|TRBV7-3
TGTGCCAGCAGCCACAGGGGTATGAACACTGAAGCTTTCTTT
CASSHRGMNTEAFF
>TRBJ2-5|NA|TRBD1|TRBV5-1
TGCGCCAGCAATAGACAGGGGGCTGGGGAAGAGACCCAGTACTTC
CASNRQGAGEETQYF
>TRBJ2-2|NA|NA|TRBV13
TGTGCCAGCAGCTTCCAACAGGAAAACACCGGGGAGCTGTTTTTT
CASSFQQENTGELFF
>TRBJ1-6|few|NA|TRBV30
TGTGCCGGACGAAAAAAAGGGGAGGGAAAAAATTCACCCCTCCACTTT
CAGRKKGEGKNSPLHF
>TRBJ2-3|NA|NA|TRBV5-6
TGTGCCAGCAGCTGGGCAGCCGAAGATACGCAGTATTTT
CASSWAAEDTQYF
>TRBJ2-1|NA|NA|TRBV18
TGTGCCAGCTCACCAATAGGAGGGGGCAACTTTATCAATGAGCAGTTCTTC
CASSPIGGGNFINEQFF
>TRBJ2-2|NA|TRBD1|TRBV6-1
TGTGCCAGCAGTGTTGACAGGGGGCTTCGAACCGGGGAGCTGTTTTTT
CASSVDRGLRTGELFF
>TRBJ1-5|NA|TRBD1|TRBV6-6
TGTGCCAGCAGTTTACGACAGGGGCACAATCAGCCCCAGCATTTT
CASSLRQGHNQPQHF
>TRBJ1-1|NA|NA|TRBV18
TGTGCCAGCTCACCATGGCCGGGACAAAACACTGAAGCTTTCTTT
CASSPWPGQNTEAFF
>TRBJ1-4|once|NA|TRBV7-9
TGTTCCAGCAGCTCCGCAGGGAAAGTAGGTGAAAAACTGTTTTTT
CSSSSAGKVGEKLFF
>TRBJ1-5|few|TRBD1|TRBV5-8
TGTGCCAGCACACACAGGGGTTCTAATCAGCCCCAGCATTTT
CASTHRGSNQPQHF
>TRBJ2-7|few|NA|TRBV6-5
TGTGCCAGCAGTTCCCGACAGGAAAGGAGCTACGAGCAGTACTTC
CASSSRQERSYEQYF
>TRBJ2-1|NA|NA|TRBV5-4
TGTGCCAGCAGCTTCCGTTACAGGGACAATGAGCAGTTCTTC
CASSFRYRDNEQFF
>TRBJ1-4|NA|TRBD1|TRBV19
TGTGCCAGTAGTATAAGGACAGGGGGGATCGGTAATGAAAAACTGTTTTTT
CASSIRTGGIGNEKLFF
>TRBJ2-7|NA|NA|TRBV27
TGTGCCAGCAGTTCGGGGTACGAGCAGTACTTC
CASSSGYEQYF
>TRBJ1-6|NA|NA|TRBV6-6
TGTGCCAGCAGTTACGACCAGGCAGGCGCTAATTCACCCCTCCACTTT
CASSYDQAGANSPLHF
>TRBJ1-4|NA|TRBD1|TRBV6-1
TGTGCCAGCAACCTACGGACAGGGGGTAATGAAAAACTGTTTTTT
CASNLRTGGNEKLFF
>TRBJ2-3|NA|NA|TRBV5-1
TGCGCCAGCAGCGGCCTCGGGAGAGATACGCAGTATTTT
CASSGLGRDTQYF
>TRBJ1-4|NA|TRBD1|TRBV6-6
TGTGCCAGCAGACGGACAGGGGGAGGTAATGAAAAACTGTTTTTT
CASRRTGGGNEKLFF
>TRBJ2-7|NA|TRBD2|TRBV7-2
TGTGCCAGCAGCTTAGAGGCCGGGGGGGCCACGTCCTACGAGCAGTACTTC
CASSLEAGGATSYEQYF
>TRBJ1-1|NA|NA|TRBV6-6
TGTGCCAGCAACTTAAGACAGGTAGCTTTCTTT
CASNLRQVAFF
>TRBJ2-1|NA|TRBD2|TRBV29-1
TGCAGCGTTGGAAGCGGGGGATACAATGAGCAGTTCTTC
CSVGSGGYNEQFF
>TRBJ2-7|NA|NA|TRBV11-2
TGTGCCAGCAGCTTACTAGGACAGCCCTACGAGCAGTACTTC
CASSLLGQPYEQYF
>TRBJ1-4|few|NA|TRBV6-5
TGTGCCAGCAGTTACCACCGGGGGGAAAAACTGTTTTTT
CASSYHRGEKLFF
>TRBJ2-2|NA|NA|TRBV7-3
TGTGCCAGCAGCTTAATGGCCGTGACAGCGACGAACACCGGGGAGCTGTTTTTT
CASSLMAVTATNTGELFF
>TRBJ2-7|NA|TRBD1|TRBV18
TGTGCCAGCTCACCACCGGGACAGGCGCCGTACGAGCAGTACTTC
CASSPPGQAPYEQYF
>TRBJ1-1|few|TRBD1|TRBV4-3
TGCGCCAGCAGCCAGCAACTGTTGGGACAGGGTGAAGCTTTCTTT
CASSQQLLGQGEAFF
>TRBJ2-5|few|TRBD2|TRBV11-2
TGTGCCAGCAGCTTAGAAGGCGGGGGAGCGGAGACCCAGTACTTC
CASSLEGGGAETQYF
>TRBJ2-2|few|TRBD2|TRBV5-1
TGCGCCAGCAGCTTGCACAGGGGACTAGCGGATAACACCGGGGAGCTGTTTTTT
CASSLHRGLADNTGELFF
>TRBJ2-1|NA|NA|TRBV4-3
TGCGCCAGCAGCCAAGATTCCTTCTATGAGCAGTTCTTC
CASSQDSFYEQFF
>TRBJ1-6|NA|TRBD1|TRBV19
TGTGCCAGTAGTAAGTGGACAGGGGGCGAAAGCTCCTATAATTCACCCCTCCACTTT
CASSKWTGGESSYNSPLHF